This TCR beta chain was sequenced for a study of post-analysis software for immune sequencing data. About the research overall: The courses of disease that were included comprised relapsing-remitting, secondary progressive and progressive-relapsing multiple sclerosis. Findings and caveats of the study: Significantly lower normalized Chao1 diversity was found in patients with multiple sclerosis relative to controls. Relative to controls, patients had roughly five TRBV segments at higher frequency, with TRBV5-6, TRBV5-1 and TRBV20-1 among these. Under the F measure, samples that were prepared in one batch clustered strongly together.

Points on this clonotype: Its target is unknown.

The ends lost 5 bases at V and 1 base at J; junction bases unmatched: 10. Germline assignment: CDR1 SEHNR and CDR2 FQNEAQ (reference sequence). CDR3 size: 17 residues. Presence of unique molecular identifiers characterized the TCR beta cDNA libraries. The source material, 1 to 10 million T cells, gave rise to 500,000 or so cDNA molecules. TCRdb reanalysed the PCR reads using MiXCR and keeps one entry per CDR3 protein. This sample yields 750,000 to 950,000 distinct CDR3 sequences, of which approximately 53% are seen a single time; approximately 4.3% belongs to the top ten. The TCR originated in a girl aged 5 to 17 with multiple sclerosis. This chain links TRBV7-9 with TRBJ2-3, with 9 nucleotides matching TRBD1. The sequenced material came from blood. This CDR3 is CASSTGQGFEGTDTQYF. The CDR3 bases are TGTGCCAGCAGCACAGGACAGGGGTTCGAAGGCACAGATACGCAGTATTTT.